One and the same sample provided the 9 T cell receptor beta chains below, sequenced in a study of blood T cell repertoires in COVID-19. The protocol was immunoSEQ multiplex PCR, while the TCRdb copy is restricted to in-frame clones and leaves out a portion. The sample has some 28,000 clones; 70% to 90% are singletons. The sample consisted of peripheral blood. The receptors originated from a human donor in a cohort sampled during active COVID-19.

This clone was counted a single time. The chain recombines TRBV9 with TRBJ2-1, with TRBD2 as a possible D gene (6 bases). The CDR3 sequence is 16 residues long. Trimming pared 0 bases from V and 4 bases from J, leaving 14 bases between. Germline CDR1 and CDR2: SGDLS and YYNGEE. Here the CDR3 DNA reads TGTGCCAGCAGCGTAGGAGGCGGGGCCCTATACAATGAGCAGTTCTTC. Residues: CASSVGGGALYNEQFF.

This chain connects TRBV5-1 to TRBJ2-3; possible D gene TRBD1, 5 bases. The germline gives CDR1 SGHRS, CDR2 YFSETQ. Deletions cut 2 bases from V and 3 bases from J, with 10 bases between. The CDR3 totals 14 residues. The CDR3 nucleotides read TGCGCCAGCAGCTTTTCAGGGAAGACAGATACGCAGTATTTT. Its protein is CASSFSGKTDTQYF. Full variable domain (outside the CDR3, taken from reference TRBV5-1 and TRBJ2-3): KAGVTQTPRYLIKTRGQQVTLSCSPISGHRSVSWYQQTPGQGLQFLFEYFSETQRNKGNFPGRFSGRQFSNSRSEMNVSTLELGDSALYLCASSFSGKTDTQYFGPGTRLTVL.

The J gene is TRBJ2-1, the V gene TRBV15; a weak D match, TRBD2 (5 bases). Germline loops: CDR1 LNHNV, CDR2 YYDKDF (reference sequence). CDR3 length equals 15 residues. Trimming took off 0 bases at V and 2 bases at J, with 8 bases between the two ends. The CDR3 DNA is TGTGCCACCAGCAGAGAGCGGGCCGCCTACAATGAGCAGTTCTTC. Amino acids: CATSRERAAYNEQFF.

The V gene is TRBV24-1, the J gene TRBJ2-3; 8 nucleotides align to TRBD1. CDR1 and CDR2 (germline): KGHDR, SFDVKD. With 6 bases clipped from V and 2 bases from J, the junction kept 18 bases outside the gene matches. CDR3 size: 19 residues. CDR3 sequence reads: CATSLNGFGTGGPTDTQYF. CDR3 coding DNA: TGTGCCACCAGTCTAAACGGATTTGGGACAGGTGGACCCACAGATACGCAGTATTTT.

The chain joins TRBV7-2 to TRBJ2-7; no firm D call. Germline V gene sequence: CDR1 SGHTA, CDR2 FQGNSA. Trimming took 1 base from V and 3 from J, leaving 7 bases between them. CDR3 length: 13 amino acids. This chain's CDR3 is CASSLVGNYEQYF. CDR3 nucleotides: TGTGCCAGCAGCTTAGTCGGTAACTACGAGCAGTACTTC.

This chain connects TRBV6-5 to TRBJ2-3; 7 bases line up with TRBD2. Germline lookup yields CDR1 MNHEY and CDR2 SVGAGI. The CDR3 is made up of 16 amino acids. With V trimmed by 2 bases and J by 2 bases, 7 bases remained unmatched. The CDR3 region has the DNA TGTGCCAGCAGTTACCGTCTAGCGGAGCACACAGATACGCAGTATTTT. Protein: CASSYRLAEHTDTQYF.

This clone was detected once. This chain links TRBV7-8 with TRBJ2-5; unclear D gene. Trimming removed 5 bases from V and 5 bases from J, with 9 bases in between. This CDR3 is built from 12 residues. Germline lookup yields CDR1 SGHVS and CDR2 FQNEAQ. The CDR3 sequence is CASSPVSETQYF. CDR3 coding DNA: TGTGCCAGCAGCCCCGTATCGGAGACCCAGTACTTC.

The CDR3 nucleotides are TGTGCCAGCAGACAACAGGGGAGAGAAAAACTGTTTTTT. Amino acids: CASRQQGREKLFF. V usage is TRBV27 and J usage is TRBJ1-4; 7 bases match TRBD1. Germline assignment: CDR1 MNHEY and CDR2 SMNVEV (reference sequence). The CDR3 loop spans 13 amino acids. Trimming removed 6 bases from V and 8 bases from J; junction bases left unmatched: 6. Looking up the rest from reference TRBV27 and TRBJ1-4 gives the full variable domain: EAQVTQNPRYLITVTGKKLTVTCSQNMNHEYMSWYRQDPGLGLRQIYYSMNVEVTDKGDVPEGYKVSRKEKRNFPLILESPSPNQTSLYFCASRQQGREKLFFGSGTQLSVL.

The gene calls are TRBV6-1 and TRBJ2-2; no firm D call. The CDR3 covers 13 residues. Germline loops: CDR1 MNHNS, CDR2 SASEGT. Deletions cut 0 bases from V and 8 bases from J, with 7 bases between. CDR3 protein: CASSEAYGGELFF. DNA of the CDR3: TGTGCCAGCAGTGAAGCTTACGGGGGGGAGCTGTTTTTT.